The 31 T cell receptor beta chains below were found in one sample sequenced in a study of cytomegalovirus exposure and HLA in healthy donors. Amplification used 60 Vbeta primers and 13 Jbeta primers. Sequenced by immunoSEQ multiplex PCR; TCRdb stores in-frame clones only, minus some. The sample has 95,000 to 100,000 clones; over 60% are singletons. The specimen sequenced was PBMCs. The source of these receptors is a female donor in good health and CMV-seronegative.

The chain recombines TRBV6-1 with TRBJ2-2; D not certain. The CDR3 covers 13 residues. Trimming took off 6 bases at V and 1 base at J, with 6 bases between the two ends. The germline V gene encodes CDR1 MNHNS and CDR2 SASEGT. This chain's CDR3 is CASRIENTGELFF. As DNA, the CDR3 is TGTGCCAGCAGGATAGAGAACACCGGGGAGCTGTTTTTT.

The chain is built from TRBV7-2 and TRBJ2-1, with a possible D match to TRBD2 (5 bases). CDR1 and CDR2 from the germline V gene are SGHTA and FQGNSA. The V end was cut by 2 bases, the J end by 6 bases, with 17 bases between. The CDR3 totals 16 residues. The CDR3 DNA reads TGTGCCAGCAGCTTATTCCTTCGAACTAGTCCCAATGAGCAGTTCTTC. Translation: CASSLFLRTSPNEQFF.

In nucleotides, the CDR3 is TGTGCCAGCAGTGAATACAGGGTTCTCACCTTC. This codes for CASSEYRVLTF. The J gene is TRBJ1-2, the V gene TRBV6-5, with D perhaps TRBD1 (6 bases). The germline gives CDR1 MNHEY, CDR2 SVGAGI. Trimming stripped 5 bases from V and 13 bases from J, with 14 bases between. This CDR3 comprises 11 residues.

The V call is TRBV27, the J call TRBJ2-3; 9 bases are shared with TRBD2. The germline gives CDR1 MNHEY, CDR2 SMNVEV (reference sequence). Losses at the gene ends were 3 bases for V and 5 bases for J; bases not matched to a gene: 12. The CDR3 length is 17 residues. Here the CDR3 reads CASSLWSVAGVEDTQYF. The DNA for the CDR3 is TGTGCCAGCAGTTTGTGGTCGGTAGCGGGAGTTGAAGATACGCAGTATTTT.

This clone was recorded a few times. This chain joins TRBV5-5 and TRBJ1-1; D remains ambiguous. CDR3 size: 13 residues. Trimming pared 0 bases from V and 3 bases from J, leaving 6 bases between. Germline V gene data show CDR1 as SGHKS and CDR2 as YYEKEE (reference sequence). This CDR3 reads CASSLAPDTEAFF. The DNA for the CDR3 is TGTGCCAGCAGCTTGGCTCCCGACACTGAAGCTTTCTTT. Using reference TRBV5-5 and TRBJ1-1 for the parts outside the CDR3, the full variable domain is DAGVTQSPTHLIKTRGQQVTLRCSPISGHKSVSWYQQVLGQGPQFIFQYYEKEERGRGNFPDRFSARQFPNYSSELNVNALLLGDSALYLCASSLAPDTEAFFGQGTRLTVV.

The chain combines TRBV7-2 with TRBJ2-1, with 14 bases lining up with TRBD2. The CDR3 runs 16 residues. The V and J ends lost 3 bases and 6 bases, in that order; junction bases with no gene match: 4. CDR1 is SGHTA and CDR2 is FQGNSA in the germline V gene. The CDR3 DNA reads as TGTGCCAGCAGCTTTTCCGGGACTAGCGGGAGCAATGAGCAGTTCTTC. The encoded protein is CASSFSGTSGSNEQFF.

The V call is TRBV30, the J call TRBJ1-4; D is ambiguous. The CDR3 is 14 residues long. Germline loops: CDR1 GTSNPN, CDR2 SVGIG (reference sequence). V lost 2 bases and J lost 0, with 7 bases in between. CDR3 sequence (DNA): TGTGCCTGGAGTAGGACTGCAACTAATGAAAAACTGTTTTTT. It codes for CAWSRTATNEKLFF.

The V call is TRBV7-6, the J call TRBJ2-3; D is undetermined. The CDR3 runs to 13 residues. V was shortened by 4 bases and J by 6 bases, with 11 bases between the two germline ends. Germline V lookup: CDR1 SGHVS, CDR2 FNYEAQ. CDR3 sequence reads: CASSSQTRDTQYF. In nucleotides, the CDR3 is TGTGCCAGCAGCTCCCAGACGCGGGATACGCAGTATTTT.

J is TRBJ1-2 and V is TRBV20-1; a weak D match, TRBD1 (5 bases). Deletions cut 6 bases from V and 8 bases from J, with 13 bases between. CDR3 length: 11 residues. In germline, CDR1 is DFQATT, CDR2 SNEGSKA (reference sequence). The CDR3 spells CSAEPGEGYTF. CDR3 sequence (DNA): TGCAGTGCCGAGCCGGGGGAAGGCTACACCTTC.

The rearrangement joins TRBV7-8 to TRBJ2-3; D perhaps matches TRBD2 (6 bases). The V gene lost 2 bases and the J gene lost 5 bases, with 11 bases spanning the gap. The CDR3 spans 14 residues. Germline V gene lookup returns CDR1 SGHVS and CDR2 FQNEAQ. CDR3 sequence reads: CASSLQGGVDTQYF. CDR3 coding DNA: TGTGCCAGCAGCTTACAGGGAGGAGTAGATACGCAGTATTTT.

This chain uses TRBV30 with TRBJ1-4; weak D call: TRBD1 (5 bases). CDR1 is GTSNPN and CDR2 is SVGIG in the germline V gene (reference sequence). The CDR3 runs to 13 residues. Trimming removed 2 bases from V and 8 bases from J, with 12 bases in between. The CDR3: CAWSMGREEKLFF. CDR3 DNA sequence: TGTGCCTGGAGTATGGGGCGCGAGGAAAAACTGTTTTTT.

The rearrangement uses TRBV6-1 and TRBJ2-6; no reliable D call. The CDR3 runs 15 residues. Trimming cost V 5 bases and J 4 bases, with 12 bases left between them. Germline values: CDR1 MNHNS, CDR2 SASEGT. CDR3 loop: CASSPLPLGANVLTF. The CDR3 DNA follows: TGTGCCAGCAGTCCCCTCCCCTTGGGGGCCAACGTCCTGACTTTC.

CDR3 bases: TGTGCCAGCAGCCCGACCCGGCTAGCGGGGCGGGTCGAGCAGTACTTC. Protein: CASSPTRLAGRVEQYF. The V call is TRBV7-2, the J call TRBJ2-7, with 9 bases aligning to TRBD2. Germline assignment: CDR1 SGHTA and CDR2 FQGNSA. This CDR3 is 16 amino acids long. The V segment lost 5 bases and the J segment 6 bases; nucleotides outside the gene matches: 14.

In DNA form, the CDR3 reads TGTGCCAGCAGCGAGGGGACAGGGTTAAACACCGGGGAGCTGTTTTTT. Its protein product is CASSEGTGLNTGELFF. This chain links TRBV9 with TRBJ2-2, with TRBD1 matching over 9 bases. V gave up 3 bases and J gave up 2 bases; unmatched junction bases: 5. Germline V gene data show CDR1 as SGDLS and CDR2 as YYNGEE. The CDR3 totals 16 residues.

The chain uses TRBV6-5 and TRBJ2-1; the D gene is possibly TRBD1 (6 bases). The CDR3 runs 15 residues. V was trimmed by 6 bases and J by 2 bases, leaving 14 bases between them. Per the germline V gene, CDR1 is MNHEY and CDR2 is SVGAGI. DNA for the CDR3: TGTGCCAGCAGCCCCGCAGGGGCTGCCTACAATGAGCAGTTCTTC. Its protein product is CASSPAGAAYNEQFF.

Written as DNA, the CDR3 is TGTGCCAGCAGTAGGGGGGGCGGCTACGAGCAGTACTTC. It encodes CASSRGGGYEQYF. The chain is built from TRBV6-6 and TRBJ2-7, with TRBD2 as a possible D gene (7 bases). V gave up 5 bases and J gave up 3 bases, with 11 bases separating them. The CDR3 contains 13 residues. Germline loops: CDR1 MNHNY, CDR2 SVGAGI (reference sequence).

The chain is built from TRBV2 and TRBJ2-2; a possible D gene is TRBD2 (5 bases). The CDR3 length is 13 residues. Looked up from germline, CDR1 is SNHLY and CDR2 is FYNNEI. V lost 4 bases and J 7 bases, leaving 10 bases between the germline ends. The DNA of the CDR3 is TGTGCCAGCAGTGTTGGACTTCTCGGGGAGCTGTTTTTT. Its translation is CASSVGLLGELFF.

For this clone: A junction end diverges from the germline sequence, so it may reflect a read error. The rearrangement links TRBV19 to TRBJ2-5; D unresolved. Germline loops: CDR1 LNHDA, CDR2 SQIVND (reference sequence). The CDR3 has 13 residues. The CDR3 is CVSSIDREETQYF. CDR3 DNA sequence: TGTGTCAGTAGTATAGATCGGGAAGAGACCCAGTACTTC.

This clone was found a few times. The chain links TRBV2 to TRBJ1-2, with 7 positions matching TRBD1. Germline V gives CDR1 SNHLY, CDR2 FYNNEI. CDR3 length: 14 residues. V dropped 10 bases and J dropped 7; count of bases not matched to a gene: 15. For the CDR3, the DNA is TGTGCCACCTCCCAGGGGGGTATATTCGGTGGCTACACCTTC. This codes for CATSQGGIFGGYTF.

The chain links TRBV30 to TRBJ1-2; 7 bases match TRBD1. Trimming cost V 0 bases and J 8 bases; bases outside gene matches: 6. There are 13 residues in the CDR3. The germline V gene encodes CDR1 GTSNPN and CDR2 SVGIG (reference sequence). The DNA for the CDR3 is TGTGCCTGGAGTGTACGGAGGGGGCTAGGCTACACCTTC. Its translation: CAWSVRRGLGYTF.

This chain joins TRBV11-1 and TRBJ2-7, with D possibly TRBD2 on 5 matching bases. Germline V CDR1 and CDR2: SGHAT, FQDESV (reference sequence). The length of the CDR3 is 13 residues. Trimming removed 1 base from V and 6 bases from J, with 10 bases in between. The CDR3 spells CASSLVRGGEQYF. As DNA, the CDR3 is TGTGCCAGCAGCTTAGTCCGAGGAGGCGAGCAGTACTTC.

The CDR3 protein is CASSTLVTGARTEAFF. Here the CDR3 DNA reads TGTGCCAGCAGCACCCTAGTAACAGGGGCGCGGACTGAAGCTTTCTTT. The chain joins TRBV9 to TRBJ1-1; 7 bases are shared with TRBD1. Losses at the gene ends were 4 bases for V and 5 bases for J; bases not matched to a gene: 14. CDR3 length: 16 amino acids. Germline V CDR1 and CDR2: SGDLS, YYNGEE.

The chain combines TRBV6-5 with TRBJ2-7, with D perhaps TRBD1 (6 bases). V was clipped by 7 bases and J by 2 bases, with 12 bases between them. The germline gives CDR1 MNHEY, CDR2 SVGAGI. This CDR3 is built from 13 residues. CDR3 protein: CASKGDAAYEQYF. DNA of the CDR3: TGTGCCAGCAAGGGGGACGCAGCCTACGAGCAGTACTTC.

V gene TRBV27 combines with J gene TRBJ1-2; 8 bases fit TRBD1. V was pared by 3 bases and J by 1 base, with 4 bases of the junction left unmatched. Germline V CDR1 and CDR2: MNHEY, SMNVEV (reference sequence). This CDR3 spans 15 amino acids. The CDR3 bases are TGTGCCAGCAGTTTTACAGGGGGTAGTAACTATGGCTACACCTTC. This sequence encodes CASSFTGGSNYGYTF.

The rearrangement links TRBV19 to TRBJ2-1, with D possibly matching TRBD1 (6 bases). V lost 5 bases to trimming and J lost 0 bases, with 11 bases between them. The CDR3 has 15 amino acids. In germline, CDR1 is LNHDA, CDR2 SQIVND (reference sequence). The CDR3 nucleotides are TGTGCCAGTAGTCCTCTGACAGGCTCCTACAATGAGCAGTTCTTC. Amino acids: CASSPLTGSYNEQFF. Combining the CDR3 with reference TRBV19 and TRBJ2-1 gives the whole variable domain DGGITQSPKYLFRKEGQNVTLSCEQNLNHDAMYWYRQDPGQGLRLIYYSQIVNDFQKGDIAEGYSVSREKKESFPLTVTSAQKNPTAFYLCASSPLTGSYNEQFFGPGTRLTVL.

The gene calls are TRBV5-1 and TRBJ1-1, with D maybe TRBD1 (5 bases). The V end lost 1 base, the J end lost 1 base, and 11 bases lay between the germline ends. The CDR3 runs to 15 residues. Germline CDR1 reads SGHRS; CDR2 reads YFSETQ. CDR3 sequence (DNA): TGCGCCAGCAGCTTGTTAGGACACTCGAACACTGAAGCTTTCTTT. Amino acids: CASSLLGHSNTEAFF.

The rearrangement links TRBV27 to TRBJ1-5; 7 bases agree with TRBD1. The CDR3 sequence is 14 residues long. Per the germline V gene, CDR1 is MNHEY and CDR2 is SMNVEV (reference sequence). The V gene end was trimmed by 3 bases and the J gene end by 5 bases; junction bases not matched to a gene: 4. The CDR3 region is CASSFAGGYQPQHF. CDR3 in DNA: TGTGCCAGCAGTTTCGCAGGGGGGTATCAGCCCCAGCATTTT.

The CDR3 protein is CASSFSSSGYEQYF. The CDR3 DNA reads as TGTGCCAGCAGTTTTTCATCTAGCGGCTACGAGCAGTACTTC. V and J are TRBV28 and TRBJ2-7; 7 bases agree with TRBD2. J gave up 3 bases and V 3 bases, and 5 bases lay outside the gene matches. CDR3 size: 14 residues. Germline V gene data show CDR1 as MDHEN and CDR2 as SYDVKM.

The CDR3 region has the DNA TGTGCCAGCAGCTCCCCGGGACATAACACCGGGGAGCTGTTTTTT. Amino acid sequence: CASSSPGHNTGELFF. The chain joins TRBV7-9 to TRBJ2-2, with D tentatively TRBD1 (6 bases). Germline V gives CDR1 SEHNR, CDR2 FQNEAQ (reference sequence). CDR3 length equals 15 residues. Trimming left V 4 bases short and J 2 bases short, with 11 bases between. The full variable domain, its missing parts supplied by reference TRBV7-9 and TRBJ2-2, is DTGVSQNPRHKITKRGQNVTFRCDPISEHNRLYWYRQTLGQGPEFLTYFQNEAQLEKSRLLSDRFSAERPKGSFSTLEIQRTEQGDSAMYLCASSSPGHNTGELFFGEGSRLTVL.

The rearrangement joins TRBV7-2 to TRBJ1-5, with TRBD1 as a possible D gene (5 bases). Looked up from germline, CDR1 is SGHTA and CDR2 is FQGNSA. The CDR3 is made up of 15 amino acids. Between the trimmed V and J ends, which lost 4 bases and 3 bases, there was a span of 13 bases. CDR3 protein: CASSSVVGDNQPQHF. DNA of the CDR3: TGTGCCAGCAGCTCCGTGGTAGGGGACAATCAGCCCCAGCATTTT.

As to this clone: A read error may account for a junction end that differs from germline. The V gene is TRBV6-1, the J gene TRBJ2-1; TRBD1 matches 7 bases. The germline gives CDR1 MNHNS, CDR2 SASEGT. The CDR3 has 13 residues. CDR3 protein: CASREGGMNEQFF. The CDR3 bases are TGTGCCAGCAGGGAAGGGGGCATGAATGAGCAGTTCTTC.